The 19 T cell receptor beta chains presented below share a single source sample, sequenced in a study of cytomegalovirus exposure and HLA in healthy donors. Generated by immunoSEQ multiplex PCR, the TCRdb table keeps only in-frame clones and is missing some. The sample lists about 110,000 clones; about 94% were seen once. The sample was PBMCs. The receptors originated from a woman aged 18 to 35 in good health and CMV-seronegative.

The rearrangement links TRBV6-6 to TRBJ1-4; tentatively, D is TRBD1 (6 bases). The length of the CDR3 is 14 residues. Germline CDR1 MNHNY, CDR2 SVGAGI (reference sequence). Between the trimmed V and J ends, which lost 7 bases and 8 bases, there was a span of 17 bases. The CDR3 protein is CASIQGTYGEKLFF. DNA for the CDR3: TGTGCCAGCATCCAGGGGACCTACGGGGAAAAACTGTTTTTT.

The chain combines TRBV5-1 with TRBJ2-7; D is possibly TRBD2 (6 bases). CDR1 is SGHRS and CDR2 is YFSETQ in the germline V gene. This CDR3 spans 18 amino acids. V lost 3 bases and J lost 5, with 27 bases in between. In DNA, the CDR3 is TGCGCCAGCAGCTGGGGGGTGGTTTATGAGGGATTGGTGGACGAGCAGTACTTC. Translation gives CASSWGVVYEGLVDEQYF.

This chain links TRBV2 with TRBJ2-5; 9 positions match TRBD2. The CDR3 loop spans 14 amino acids. V dropped 8 bases and J dropped 7; count of bases not matched to a gene: 11. Per the germline V gene, CDR1 is SNHLY and CDR2 is FYNNEI. DNA of the CDR3: TGTGCCAGCCGTACAGGCGGGGGGGCCGGGACCCAGTACTTC. Translating it yields CASRTGGGAGTQYF.

This chain uses TRBV9 with TRBJ2-3; D call uncertain. The CDR3 is made up of 14 amino acids. Germline V gene lookup returns CDR1 SGDLS and CDR2 YYNGEE. Trimming removed 2 bases from V and 5 bases from J, with 12 bases in between. Here the CDR3 DNA reads TGTGCCAGCAGCGTCGCGTCAGGCGTAGATACGCAGTATTTT. Its translation: CASSVASGVDTQYF. Filled out from reference TRBV9 and TRBJ2-3, the complete variable domain reads DSGVTQTPKHLITATGQRVTLRCSPRSGDLSVYWYQQSLDQGLQFLIQYYNGEERAKGNILERFSAQQFPDLHSELNLSSLELGDSALYFCASSVASGVDTQYFGPGTRLTVL.

This chain uses TRBV2 with TRBJ2-3; 10 nucleotides match TRBD2. CDR1 is SNHLY and CDR2 is FYNNEI in the germline V gene. This CDR3 region has 15 residues. V dropped 6 bases and J dropped 0; count of bases not matched to a gene: 3. DNA of the CDR3: TGTGCCAGCAGGGGGACTAGCGATAGCACAGATACGCAGTATTTT. Its translation: CASRGTSDSTDTQYF.

V and J are TRBV28 and TRBJ2-7, with TRBD1 matching over 8 bases. Germline V gives CDR1 MDHEN, CDR2 SYDVKM. The trim removed 8 bases at V and 2 bases at J, leaving 8 bases unmatched. The CDR3 runs to 14 residues. This CDR3 is CASQTRTGTYEQYF. CDR3 bases: TGTGCCAGCCAGACCCGGACAGGGACCTACGAGCAGTACTTC.

The chain couples TRBV7-2 to TRBJ1-2; D is unclear. Germline V gene lookup returns CDR1 SGHTA and CDR2 FQGNSA. This CDR3 has 13 amino acids. Trimming removed 5 bases at V and 8 bases at J, with 15 bases between. CDR3 coding DNA: TGTGCCAGCAGCCTCCTCTTTGGCGGGGGCTACACCTTC. Encoded protein: CASSLLFGGGYTF.

The chain carries TRBV18 and TRBJ2-3, with 8 bases fitting TRBD2. V was clipped by 0 bases and J by 1 base; unmatched bases: 6. CDR1 KGHSH and CDR2 LQKENI come from the germline V gene. This CDR3 has 17 amino acids. The CDR3 DNA sequence: TGTGCCAGCTCACCACCGGGACTAGATCTGGGCACAGATACGCAGTATTTT. Translating gives CASSPPGLDLGTDTQYF.

The rearrangement joins TRBV5-1 to TRBJ1-1; the D is unclear. Germline V gives CDR1 SGHRS, CDR2 YFSETQ. The CDR3 runs 12 residues. Trimming removed 2 bases from V and 7 bases from J, with 9 bases in between. Here the CDR3 reads CASSFDGYEAFF. CDR3 coding DNA: TGCGCCAGCAGCTTTGACGGGTATGAAGCTTTCTTT.

This clone was detected once. The chain carries TRBV2 and TRBJ1-1; D call uncertain. The CDR3 has 12 amino acids. Trimming removed 6 bases at V and 0 bases at J, with 5 bases between. Germline assignment: CDR1 SNHLY and CDR2 FYNNEI. The DNA of the CDR3 is TGTGCCAGCAGGGAGATGAACACTGAAGCTTTCTTT. Translated: CASREMNTEAFF.

V usage is TRBV18 and J usage is TRBJ2-3, with D perhaps TRBD1 (6 bases). Germline V gene data show CDR1 as KGHSH and CDR2 as LQKENI. Trimming removed 3 bases from V and 0 bases from J, with 16 bases in between. This CDR3 region has 17 residues. DNA for the CDR3: TGTGCCAGCTCACCGACAGGCGGCCAAACTAGCACAGATACGCAGTATTTT. Protein: CASSPTGGQTSTDTQYF.

CDR3 protein: CASSLTDRVGIYGYTF. Here the CDR3 DNA reads TGTGCCAGCAGCCTCACCGACAGGGTCGGAATCTATGGCTACACCTTC. The chain combines TRBV11-3 with TRBJ1-2, with 7 bases that match TRBD1. J lost 4 bases, V lost 5 bases, and 13 bases had no gene match. Germline values: CDR1 SGHNT, CDR2 YENEEA. This CDR3 has 16 residues.

The chain employs TRBV19 and TRBJ1-6; D gene uncertain. Looked up from germline, CDR1 is LNHDA and CDR2 is SQIVND (reference sequence). The CDR3 loop spans 15 amino acids. With 7 bases removed from V and 9 bases from J, the gap between germline ends came to 19 bases. The CDR3 sequence: CASTPTSGSLSPLHF. In DNA form, the CDR3 reads TGTGCCAGTACCCCCACCTCAGGTTCTCTTTCACCCCTCCACTTT. The full variable domain, its missing parts supplied by reference TRBV19 and TRBJ1-6, is DGGITQSPKYLFRKEGQNVTLSCEQNLNHDAMYWYRQDPGQGLRLIYYSQIVNDFQKGDIAEGYSVSREKKESFPLTVTSAQKNPTAFYLCASTPTSGSLSPLHFGNGTRLTVT.

The genes are TRBV28 and TRBJ1-1; D is possibly TRBD1 (5 bases). Germline assignment: CDR1 MDHEN and CDR2 SYDVKM. The CDR3 covers 15 residues. V was clipped by 6 bases and J by 6 bases, with 20 bases between them. The CDR3, as DNA: TGTGCCAGCAGCCCACCTCGGGCGGGGCTGGCTGAAGCTTTCTTT. Its translation is CASSPPRAGLAEAFF.

The genes are TRBV4-1 and TRBJ2-3; TRBD2 aligns across 12 bases. After removal of 0 bases from V and 1 base from J, the junction contained 5 bases not matched to a gene. This CDR3 spans 18 amino acids. Germline V gene sequence: CDR1 MGHRA, CDR2 YSYEKL. CDR3 sequence reads: CASSQEGLAGGGTDTQYF. DNA of the CDR3: TGCGCCAGCAGCCAAGAAGGGCTAGCGGGGGGGGGCACAGATACGCAGTATTTT.

This clone has just one count. The chain recombines TRBV28 with TRBJ2-7; D unresolved. The germline V and J ends were trimmed by 2 bases and 3 bases, with 5 bases remaining between them. Germline V gene sequence: CDR1 MDHEN, CDR2 SYDVKM. The CDR3 length is 12 residues. The CDR3 region is CASSLVSYEQYF. CDR3 DNA: TGTGCCAGCAGTTTAGTCAGCTACGAGCAGTACTTC.

The rearrangement uses TRBV15 and TRBJ2-7; D may be TRBD1 (5 bases). CDR3 size: 15 residues. CDR1 LNHNV and CDR2 YYDKDF come from the germline V gene (reference sequence). V lost 0 bases and J lost 1, with 10 bases in between. CDR3 coding DNA: TGTGCCACCAGCAGAGACAGGGTAACTTCCTACGAGCAGTACTTC. This encodes CATSRDRVTSYEQYF.

This chain connects TRBV7-9 to TRBJ1-6; D is unresolved. The germline gives CDR1 SEHNR, CDR2 FQNEAQ (reference sequence). The CDR3 has 14 residues. The V end lost 5 bases, the J end lost 0 bases, and 5 bases lay between the germline ends. The CDR3 protein is CASSLSSYNSPLHF. The CDR3, as DNA: TGTGCCAGCAGCCTAAGCTCCTATAATTCACCCCTCCACTTT.

The genes are TRBV5-1 and TRBJ1-1; 7 nucleotides line up with TRBD1. CDR1 is SGHRS and CDR2 is YFSETQ in the germline V gene. The CDR3 runs 15 residues. The V and J ends lost 0 bases and 8 bases, in that order; junction bases with no gene match: 10. The CDR3 here is CASSLVQGVPLEAFF. For the CDR3, the DNA is TGCGCCAGCAGCTTGGTCCAGGGGGTACCCTTGGAAGCTTTCTTT.